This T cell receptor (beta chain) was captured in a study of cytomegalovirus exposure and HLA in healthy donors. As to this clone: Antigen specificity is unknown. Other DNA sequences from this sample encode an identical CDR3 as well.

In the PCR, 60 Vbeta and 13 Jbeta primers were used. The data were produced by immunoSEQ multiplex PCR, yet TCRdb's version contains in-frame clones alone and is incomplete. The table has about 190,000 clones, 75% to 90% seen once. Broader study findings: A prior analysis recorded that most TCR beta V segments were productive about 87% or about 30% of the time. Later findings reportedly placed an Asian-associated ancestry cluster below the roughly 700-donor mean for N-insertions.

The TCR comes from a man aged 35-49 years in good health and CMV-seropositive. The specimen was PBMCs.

CDR3 DNA: TGCGCCAGCAGCGGCGGACAGGGGCCCTACGAGCAGTACTTC. It codes for CASSGGQGPYEQYF. The chain uses TRBV5-1 and TRBJ2-7; 9 bases match TRBD1. The junction had 4 bases not matched to a gene; V was cut back by 4 bases and J by 2 bases. This CDR3 region has 14 residues. Germline lookup yields CDR1 SGHRS and CDR2 YFSETQ. Drawing the rest from reference TRBV5-1 and TRBJ2-7, the complete variable domain is KAGVTQTPRYLIKTRGQQVTLSCSPISGHRSVSWYQQTPGQGLQFLFEYFSETQRNKGNFPGRFSGRQFSNSRSEMNVSTLELGDSALYLCASSGGQGPYEQYFGPGTRLTVT.